The 27 T cell receptor beta chains given below trace back to one sample, sequenced in a study of T cell repertoires in cytomegalovirus infection. These receptors have no identified antigens. Each CDR3 protein gets one entry after TCRdb re-called the reads with MiXCR. The sample holds roughly 730,000 distinct CDR3 sequences, approximately 33% seen once. The sample in question was cultured PBMCs, obtained from culture after CMV antigen stimulation. These TCRs come from a human donor in good health (CMV status not recorded). Some clones in this sample may be carry-over from other donors' samples.

This clonotype was detected a few times. This sequence joins TRBV4-2 and TRBJ2-3; the match to TRBD2 covers 12 bases. Germline-derived CDR1 and CDR2 are LGHNA and YNFKEQ. The V gene end was trimmed by 4 bases and the J gene end by 5 bases; junction bases not matched to a gene: 10. The CDR3 is made up of 17 amino acids. The CDR3 sequence: CASSPGLAGYRGDTQYF. In nucleotides, the CDR3 is TGTGCCAGCAGCCCAGGACTAGCGGGGTACCGGGGAGATACGCAGTATTTT.

The rearrangement uses TRBV7-9 and TRBJ2-7, with no clear D. V lost 1 base and J 10 bases, leaving 11 bases between the germline ends. The CDR3 totals 12 residues. CDR1 and CDR2 from the germline V gene are SEHNR and FQNEAQ (reference sequence). The CDR3 sequence is CASSLEGLTQYF. The CDR3 DNA is TGTGCCAGCAGCTTAGAGGGCCTAACACAGTACTTC. The variable domain in full, with the rest retrieved from reference TRBV7-9 and TRBJ2-7, is DTGVSQNPRHKITKRGQNVTFRCDPISEHNRLYWYRQTLGQGPEFLTYFQNEAQLEKSRLLSDRFSAERPKGSFSTLEIQRTEQGDSAMYLCASSLEGLTQYFGPGTRLTVT.

The chain combines TRBV12-3 or TRBV12-4 with TRBJ2-7, with 8 nucleotides matching TRBD2. V lost 11 bases to trimming and J lost 9 bases; unmatched junction nucleotides: 15. The CDR3 contains 13 residues. The CDR3 loop is CARDRLACLWQYF. CDR3 bases: TGTGCCCGCGATCGACTAGCGTGCCTCTGGCAGTACTTC.

The V gene is TRBV2, the J gene TRBJ2-7; 9 nucleotides match TRBD1. This CDR3 has 13 residues. The V gene's germline CDR1 is SNHLY and CDR2 FYNNEI. Germline trimming cut 6 bases from V and 5 bases from J; bases unmatched to any gene: 5. CDR3 loop: CASSGQGSDEQYF. In nucleotides, the CDR3 is TGTGCCAGCAGCGGACAGGGGAGCGACGAGCAGTACTTC.

The chain carries TRBV15 and TRBJ2-1; D perhaps matches TRBD2 (6 bases). CDR1 and CDR2 from the germline V gene are LNHNV and YYDKDF (reference sequence). Trimming left V 6 bases short and J 4 bases short, with 19 bases between. This CDR3 spans 16 amino acids. The CDR3 spells CATRELAAAIYNEQFF. The CDR3 DNA follows: TGTGCCACCAGGGAACTAGCCGCTGCAATATACAATGAGCAGTTCTTC.

The chain couples TRBV4-1 to TRBJ2-2; D remains ambiguous. V gave up 3 bases and J gave up 6 bases, with 5 bases separating them. The CDR3 length is 12 residues. Germline loops: CDR1 MGHRA, CDR2 YSYEKL. CDR3 sequence (DNA): TGCGCCAGCAGCCAGAGGCCCGGGGAGCTGTTTTTT. Translated, it gives CASSQRPGELFF.

This clonotype was seen a handful of times. The V and J genes are TRBV11-2 and TRBJ2-3, with D possibly matching TRBD2 (6 bases). The CDR3 extends over 16 amino acids. Trimming stripped 1 base from V and 4 bases from J, with 15 bases between. Per the germline V gene, CDR1 is SGHAT and CDR2 is FQNNGV. CDR3 bases: TGTGCCAGCAGCTTAGTGCGGGGCTCTCACGCAGATACGCAGTATTTT. Translation: CASSLVRGSHADTQYF. The full variable domain, with the rest looked up from reference TRBV11-2 and TRBJ2-3, is EAGVAQSPRYKIIEKRQSVAFWCNPISGHATLYWYQQILGQGPKLLIQFQNNGVVDDSQLPKDRFSAERLKGVDSTLKIQPAKLEDSAVYLCASSLVRGSHADTQYFGPGTRLTVL.

This clonotype came up once. The J gene is TRBJ2-7, the V gene TRBV3-1; 7 bases match TRBD2. The CDR3 has 18 amino acids. V lost 0 bases and J lost 3; bases outside the gene matches: 14. Germline V CDR1 and CDR2: LGHDT, YNNKEL (reference sequence). For the CDR3, the DNA is TGTGCCAGCAGCCAAGAGGTGACTAGCAAATCAGAGTTCTACGAGCAGTACTTC. The encoded protein is CASSQEVTSKSEFYEQYF.

The chain couples TRBV19 to TRBJ1-1; D might be TRBD1 (5 bases). The V and J ends lost 2 bases and 4 bases respectively, with 17 bases between them. The germline gives CDR1 LNHDA, CDR2 SQIVND (reference sequence). The CDR3 has 16 amino acids. The CDR3 region has the DNA TGTGCCAGTAGTATACCTGACGGGGCCTGGATCACTGAAGCTTTCTTT. Translation: CASSIPDGAWITEAFF.

This clonotype was recorded a few times. The chain combines TRBV6-6 with TRBJ1-3, with a tentative D call TRBD1 (6 bases). Germline lookup yields CDR1 MNHNY and CDR2 SVGAGI (reference sequence). With 5 bases removed from V and 4 bases from J, the gap between germline ends came to 15 bases. The CDR3 totals 15 residues. The CDR3 region has the DNA TGTGCCAGCAGTGCTCTACAGGGATCAGGAAACACCATATATTTT. It translates to CASSALQGSGNTIYF.

Many counts were recorded for this clonotype. This chain connects TRBV7-8 to TRBJ2-2; no reliable D call. In germline, CDR1 is SGHVS, CDR2 FQNEAQ. Trimming took off 7 bases at V and 2 bases at J, with 20 bases between the two ends. This CDR3 spans 17 amino acids. CDR3 protein: CASIPPLSAGNTGELFF. CDR3 nucleotide sequence: TGTGCCAGCATCCCTCCTTTGTCAGCTGGAAACACCGGGGAGCTGTTTTTT.

A note on this clonotype: Since a much larger clone is just one base distant, this may be a read error. The J gene is TRBJ2-2, the V gene TRBV7-2; D call uncertain. The germline gives CDR1 SGHTA, CDR2 FQGNSA. Trimming removed 8 bases from V and 3 bases from J, with 16 bases in between. The CDR3 runs 15 residues. This CDR3 reads CASGPLLIHTGELFF. CDR3 nucleotide sequence: TGTGCCAGCGGCCCCCTTTTAATCCACACCGGGGAGCTGTTTTTT.

This rearrangement joins TRBV20-1 to TRBJ2-3; 7 bases align to TRBD2. Trimming took 3 bases from V and 6 from J; bases not matched to a gene: 15. Germline CDR1 DFQATT, CDR2 SNEGSKA (reference sequence). The CDR3 length is 16 residues. CDR3 region: CSARRPQRGRGDTQYF. DNA of the CDR3: TGCAGTGCTAGGCGTCCCCAGCGGGGCCGAGGGGATACGCAGTATTTT.

This clonotype was seen more than once but under ten times. The V gene is TRBV6-2 or TRBV6-3, the J gene TRBJ1-1, with 7 bases aligning to TRBD1. Looked up from germline, CDR1 is MNHEY and CDR2 is SVGEGT. CDR3 length: 14 amino acids. J was trimmed by 5 bases and V by 5 bases; bases with no gene match: 8. The CDR3 DNA reads as TGTGCCAGCAGTCAACAGGGGTCTATGACTGAAGCTTTCTTT. Amino acids: CASSQQGSMTEAFF.

This clonotype was observed once. V is TRBV6-5 and J is TRBJ2-3, with TRBD2 as a possible D gene (6 bases). The CDR3 totals 15 residues. Germline CDR1 is MNHEY and CDR2 is SVGAGI. V lost 6 bases to trimming and J lost 0 bases, with 13 bases between them. The CDR3: CASRRELSSTDTQYF. DNA of the CDR3: TGTGCCAGCAGACGGGAGTTATCAAGCACAGATACGCAGTATTTT.

This clonotype was seen only a few times. V is TRBV12-5 and J is TRBJ2-1, with TRBD2 matching 14 bases. The CDR3 consists of 21 residues. With 0 bases clipped from V and 6 bases from J, the junction kept 16 bases outside the gene matches. Per the germline V gene, CDR1 is LGHNT and CDR2 is FRNRAP. CDR3 protein: CASGLVRATSGRESQVNEQFF. In DNA form, the CDR3 reads TGTGCTAGTGGTTTGGTAAGGGCGACTAGCGGGAGGGAATCACAGGTCAATGAGCAGTTCTTC.

The chain uses TRBV6-1 and TRBJ1-1; 8 bases match TRBD1. CDR1 MNHNS and CDR2 SASEGT come from the germline V gene. This CDR3 region has 15 residues. Trimming cost V 5 bases and J 5 bases; bases outside gene matches: 10. The CDR3 spells CASSTVQGDWTEAFF. CDR3 coding DNA: TGTGCCAGCAGTACCGTACAGGGGGACTGGACTGAAGCTTTCTTT.

This clonotype was observed many times. The chain recombines TRBV7-8 with TRBJ2-1, with D perhaps TRBD2 (6 bases). Germline loops: CDR1 SGHVS, CDR2 FQNEAQ. Deletions cut 2 bases from V and 6 bases from J, with 8 bases between. CDR3 size: 13 residues. The CDR3 DNA follows: TGTGCCAGCAGCTTAACCGGGGGCAATGAGCAGTTCTTC. Translated, it gives CASSLTGGNEQFF.

In its sample, this clonotype was seen many times. V is TRBV7-2 and J is TRBJ2-1, with 7 bases identical to TRBD2. This CDR3 has 17 residues. V lost 2 bases and J lost 4; bases outside the gene matches: 11. CDR1 and CDR2 from the germline V gene are SGHTA and FQGNSA. CDR3 bases: TGTGCCAGCAGCTTAATATCGGGCGGGGGAGGATACAATGAGCAGTTCTTC. Its translation is CASSLISGGGGYNEQFF.

This clonotype has only a few counts. The chain combines TRBV7-2 with TRBJ1-4; possible D gene TRBD1, 5 bases. V was cut by 5 bases and J by 7 bases, with 11 bases left in between. The CDR3 runs 13 residues. Per the germline V gene, CDR1 is SGHTA and CDR2 is FQGNSA. This CDR3 is CASSQGRVEKLFF. The CDR3 DNA is TGTGCCAGCAGCCAGGGACGGGTTGAAAAACTGTTTTTT.

V gene TRBV6-2 or TRBV6-3 combines with J gene TRBJ1-5, with D maybe TRBD1 (5 bases). Germline lookup yields CDR1 MNHEY and CDR2 SVGEGT. CDR3 size: 14 residues. The V gene lost 4 bases and the J gene lost 5 bases, with 12 bases spanning the gap. The CDR3 is CASSLKGFHQPQHF. As DNA, the CDR3 is TGTGCCAGCAGTTTAAAGGGGTTTCATCAGCCCCAGCATTTT.

As DNA, the CDR3 is TGTGCCAGCAGTCTCAACCCTTATGTGAGTGGTACAGATACGCAGTATTTT. Translation: CASSLNPYVSGTDTQYF. The rearrangement joins TRBV28 to TRBJ2-3; no firm D call. The CDR3 consists of 17 residues. The V and J ends lost 5 bases and 3 bases respectively, with 21 bases between them. Germline V gene data show CDR1 as MDHEN and CDR2 as SYDVKM.

This chain links TRBV16 with TRBJ2-5; D unresolved. The CDR3 extends over 16 amino acids. Germline loops: CDR1 KGHSY, CDR2 FQNENV. Trimming took 2 bases from V and 2 from J, leaving 15 bases between them. CDR3 in DNA: TGTGCCAGCAGCCAAAAGACATCATATCTACAAGAGACCCAGTACTTC. This encodes CASSQKTSYLQETQYF.

This clonotype was counted a few times. The chain combines TRBV18 with TRBJ2-7, with TRBD1 matching over 7 bases. V lost 5 bases and J lost 0; bases outside the gene matches: 10. CDR1 and CDR2 from the germline V gene are KGHSH and LQKENI. The CDR3 has 16 amino acids. The CDR3 loop reads CASSSRGQRSSYEQYF. The CDR3 nucleotides read TGTGCCAGCTCATCTAGGGGACAGAGGAGCTCCTACGAGCAGTACTTC.

This clonotype appeared many times. This sequence joins TRBV7-2 and TRBJ2-5; TRBD2 matches at 8 bases. The V segment lost 6 bases and the J segment 9 bases; nucleotides outside the gene matches: 12. Germline V CDR1 and CDR2: SGHTA, FQGNSA. This CDR3 region has 14 residues. The CDR3 spells CASRDGLAYASQYF. For the CDR3, the DNA is TGTGCCAGCAGGGACGGACTAGCATACGCGTCCCAGTACTTC.

This clonotype was picked up a small number of times. The rearrangement joins TRBV7-2 to TRBJ2-2; tentatively, D is TRBD2 (6 bases). Trimming pared 6 bases from V and 6 bases from J, leaving 14 bases between. The CDR3 is made up of 14 amino acids. Germline V CDR1 and CDR2: SGHTA, FQGNSA. The CDR3 sequence is CASRPAWGAGELFF. The CDR3 DNA sequence: TGTGCCAGCAGACCTGCTTGGGGGGCCGGGGAGCTGTTTTTT.

This clonotype has more than one count but fewer than ten. The chain combines TRBV4-3 with TRBJ2-7; the D is unclear. Trimming removed 3 bases at V and 3 bases at J, with 15 bases between. Germline CDR1 reads LGHNA; CDR2 reads YSLEER. This CDR3 region has 15 residues. The CDR3 coding sequence is TGCGCCAGCAGCCAGATCGCCCGGAGCTACTACGAGCAGTACTTC. This translates into CASSQIARSYYEQYF.